Each of the 26 T cell receptor beta chains below was sequenced from the same sample in a study of T cell responses to AZD1222 COVID-19 vaccine. TCRdb's copy holds only in-frame clones and misses some; the assay was immunoSEQ multiplex PCR. The table records over 110,000 clones, about 90% of them present only once. Sequenced material: peripheral blood, taken on day 0 of AZD1222 vaccination. Every receptor here comes from an adult in good health.

The CDR3 DNA reads TGTGCCAGCAGCTTGACAGCCTCTTCCTATGGCTACACCTTC. This sequence encodes CASSLTASSYGYTF. The V and J genes are TRBV7-9 and TRBJ1-2; D may be TRBD1 (5 bases). The germline CDR1 and CDR2 sequences are SEHNR and FQNEAQ (reference sequence). CDR3 length: 14 amino acids. The V gene lost 3 bases and the J gene lost 4 bases, with 12 bases spanning the gap.

The chain uses TRBV7-2 and TRBJ1-5; unclear D gene. V gave up 1 base and J gave up 7 bases, with 14 bases separating them. The germline CDR1 and CDR2 sequences are SGHTA and FQGNSA. This CDR3 comprises 15 residues. The CDR3 protein is CASSLEGWARQPQHF. Written as DNA, the CDR3 is TGTGCCAGCAGCTTAGAGGGTTGGGCTCGACAGCCCCAGCATTTT.

The chain has TRBV24-1 and TRBJ1-5; D remains ambiguous. Germline V gives CDR1 KGHDR, CDR2 SFDVKD. The CDR3 contains 13 residues. V lost 8 bases, J lost 4 bases, and 11 bases lay in between. This chain's CDR3 is CATKWLANQPQHF. DNA for the CDR3: TGTGCCACCAAGTGGCTGGCTAATCAGCCCCAGCATTTT.

This rearrangement joins TRBV6-5 to TRBJ1-6; tentative D call: TRBD1 (5 bases). Germline CDR1 is MNHEY and CDR2 is SVGAGI. The V end lost 5 bases, the J end lost 7 bases, and 15 bases lay between the germline ends. CDR3 size: 15 residues. The CDR3 bases are TGTGCCAGCAGTACCCCGCGGGGCCTCAATTCACCCCTCCACTTT. This codes for CASSTPRGLNSPLHF.

V is TRBV7-9 and J is TRBJ2-1, with 9 bases identical to TRBD1. The CDR3 has 15 amino acids. J was trimmed by 0 bases and V by 5 bases; bases with no gene match: 2. Germline values: CDR1 SEHNR, CDR2 FQNEAQ (reference sequence). CDR3 coding DNA: TGTGCCAGCAGCCTGGGACAGGGCTCCTACAATGAGCAGTTCTTC. Residues: CASSLGQGSYNEQFF.

The chain combines TRBV10-3 with TRBJ2-5; tentative D call: TRBD2 (6 bases). V gave up 11 bases and J gave up 5 bases, with 21 bases separating them. The CDR3 loop spans 14 amino acids. Germline CDR1 reads ENHRY; CDR2 reads SYGVKD. As DNA, the CDR3 is TGTGCCGTCAAGGGTTCTTTAGGAGGGGAGACCCAGTACTTC. Protein: CAVKGSLGGETQYF.

The V and J genes are TRBV18 and TRBJ1-2; D gene ambiguous. This CDR3 is 17 amino acids long. The germline V gene encodes CDR1 KGHSH and CDR2 LQKENI. Trimming removed 0 bases from V and 0 bases from J, with 14 bases in between. The CDR3 DNA is TGTGCCAGCTCACCACCGAGGGATCCCCTGGCTAACTATGGCTACACCTTC. This gives the protein CASSPPRDPLANYGYTF.

This clone is a singleton in its sample. The J gene is TRBJ1-2, the V gene TRBV27; TRBD1 matches at 10 bases. J lost 2 bases, V lost 7 bases, and 13 bases had no gene match. The CDR3 runs to 17 residues. Germline CDR1 is MNHEY and CDR2 is SMNVEV (reference sequence). CDR3 DNA sequence: TGTGCCAGCACTGCGGGACAGGGGTATGCCTCCAACTATGGCTACACCTTC. Translated: CASTAGQGYASNYGYTF.

The V call is TRBV6-5, the J call TRBJ1-6, with TRBD1 matching 7 bases. The CDR3 extends over 14 amino acids. Looked up from germline, CDR1 is MNHEY and CDR2 is SVGAGI. V was clipped by 6 bases and J by 7 bases; unmatched bases: 6. The CDR3 sequence is CASSQGTENSPLHF. CDR3 bases: TGTGCCAGCAGCCAGGGGACAGAGAATTCACCCCTCCACTTT.

The V gene is TRBV4-2, the J gene TRBJ2-7; no firm D call. In germline, CDR1 is LGHNA, CDR2 YNFKEQ. V lost 2 bases and J 6 bases, leaving 11 bases between the germline ends. This CDR3 contains 13 residues. The CDR3 DNA sequence: TGTGCCAGCAGCCAAATCCTAGGGTCCGAGCAGTACTTC. Its translation: CASSQILGSEQYF.

The chain employs TRBV7-2 and TRBJ2-5; D is ambiguous. V was trimmed by 1 base and J by 5 bases, leaving 17 bases between them. Per the germline V gene, CDR1 is SGHTA and CDR2 is FQGNSA. This CDR3 spans 16 amino acids. Here the CDR3 reads CASSLGVGLGGETQYF. The CDR3 nucleotides are TGTGCCAGCAGCTTAGGGGTAGGGCTAGGTGGGGAGACCCAGTACTTC.

The chain employs TRBV4-1 and TRBJ1-2; 7 bases fit TRBD1. Germline CDR1 MGHRA, CDR2 YSYEKL. The trim removed 2 bases at V and 2 bases at J, leaving 2 bases unmatched. This CDR3 contains 14 residues. Written as DNA, the CDR3 is TGCGCCAGCAGCCAACAGACAGGGAACTATGGCTACACCTTC. It translates to CASSQQTGNYGYTF.

This chain uses TRBV9 with TRBJ1-6; 7 bases map to TRBD1. This CDR3 contains 14 residues. With 3 bases clipped from V and 10 bases from J, the junction kept 7 bases outside the gene matches. The germline V gene encodes CDR1 SGDLS and CDR2 YYNGEE. The CDR3 is CASSGDRVYSPLHF. The CDR3 nucleotides are TGTGCCAGCAGCGGAGACAGGGTGTACTCACCCCTCCACTTT.

This sequence joins TRBV27 and TRBJ2-3; tentative D call: TRBD1 (6 bases). The CDR3 extends over 14 amino acids. With 4 bases removed from V and 8 bases from J, the gap between germline ends came to 16 bases. CDR1 is MNHEY, CDR2 SMNVEV, per germline (reference sequence). CDR3 amino acids: CASSSPGTPSTQYF. CDR3 sequence (DNA): TGTGCCAGCAGTTCCCCCGGGACACCTAGTACGCAGTATTTT.

The chain carries TRBV25-1 and TRBJ2-7, with 7 bases aligning to TRBD2. This CDR3 has 13 amino acids. Germline V gene lookup returns CDR1 MGHDK and CDR2 SYGVNS. V dropped 4 bases and J dropped 0; count of bases not matched to a gene: 0. The CDR3 DNA reads TGTGCCAGCAGTGCTAGCGGCTCCTACGAGCAGTACTTC. Protein: CASSASGSYEQYF.

The chain recombines TRBV7-2 with TRBJ2-5; unclear D gene. V dropped 7 bases and J dropped 4 bases, with 16 bases sitting between them. CDR3 length equals 14 residues. Germline CDR1 SGHTA, CDR2 FQGNSA. CDR3 loop: CASTSGTILETQYF. CDR3 DNA: TGTGCCAGCACTAGTGGAACGATTTTAGAGACCCAGTACTTC.

The genes are TRBV12-3 or TRBV12-4 and TRBJ1-6; unclear D gene. The CDR3 has 13 residues. The V and J ends lost 10 bases and 7 bases respectively, with 14 bases between them. Here the CDR3 DNA reads TGTGCCACGGGCGTCCTGGGAAATTCACCCCTCCACTTT. It yields the protein CATGVLGNSPLHF.

The rearrangement joins TRBV12-5 to TRBJ1-4; no reliable D call. Between the trimmed V and J ends, which lost 6 bases and 0 bases, there was a span of 14 bases. This CDR3 has 16 amino acids. Looked up from germline, CDR1 is LGHNT and CDR2 is FRNRAP. The CDR3 loop is CASGNPAGTTNEKLFF. In DNA, the CDR3 is TGTGCTAGTGGCAATCCCGCCGGGACAACTAATGAAAAACTGTTTTTT.

The chain couples TRBV27 to TRBJ2-7; a possible D gene is TRBD1 (6 bases). Trimming cost V 5 bases and J 0 bases, with 14 bases left between them. Germline V CDR1 and CDR2: MNHEY, SMNVEV (reference sequence). The CDR3 sequence is 15 residues long. The CDR3 reads CASSRLAGVSYEQYF. CDR3 in DNA: TGTGCCAGCAGTCGACTGGCAGGGGTCTCCTACGAGCAGTACTTC.

The chain has TRBV7-9 and TRBJ2-3; D unresolved. The V and J ends lost 5 bases and 10 bases respectively, with 16 bases between them. CDR1 SEHNR and CDR2 FQNEAQ come from the germline V gene (reference sequence). This CDR3 has 13 amino acids. The CDR3 here is CASSTLSKMAQYF. The CDR3 DNA reads as TGTGCCAGCAGCACCCTATCCAAAATGGCGCAGTATTTT.

V gene TRBV24-1 combines with J gene TRBJ1-1, with 10 bases aligning to TRBD1. Germline CDR1 and CDR2: KGHDR and SFDVKD. Trimming removed 7 bases from V and 6 bases from J; junction bases left unmatched: 4. This CDR3 has 13 residues. The CDR3 loop reads CATSDRGLAEAFF. The CDR3 region has the DNA TGTGCCACCAGCGACAGGGGGCTGGCTGAAGCTTTCTTT.

The genes are TRBV28 and TRBJ2-7; possible D gene TRBD2, 6 bases. V lost 5 bases, J lost 0 bases, and 11 bases lay in between. The CDR3 is made up of 14 amino acids. CDR1 MDHEN and CDR2 SYDVKM come from the germline V gene. CDR3 in DNA: TGTGCCAGCAGTCCAGCGGGTAGCTCCTACGAGCAGTACTTC. This encodes CASSPAGSSYEQYF.

The V and J genes are TRBV5-1 and TRBJ2-7, with a weak D call TRBD2 (6 bases). The V end was cut by 6 bases, the J end by 8 bases, with 15 bases between. CDR3 length: 12 residues. Per the germline V gene, CDR1 is SGHRS and CDR2 is YFSETQ. DNA of the CDR3: TGCGCCAGCAAGGTACTAGCATTTCAGCAGTACTTC. Amino acid sequence: CASKVLAFQQYF.

This clone was found once. The rearrangement joins TRBV19 to TRBJ2-1, with TRBD2 identical over 9 bases. The trim removed 7 bases at V and 7 bases at J, leaving 5 bases unmatched. The germline gives CDR1 LNHDA, CDR2 SQIVND (reference sequence). This CDR3 has 13 amino acids. The CDR3 protein is CASTNLAGNEQFF. CDR3 DNA sequence: TGTGCCAGTACTAATCTAGCGGGGAATGAGCAGTTCTTC.

This chain uses TRBV15 with TRBJ1-3; D not certain. V dropped 0 bases and J dropped 4 bases, with 19 bases sitting between them. Germline CDR1 is LNHNV and CDR2 is YYDKDF (reference sequence). The CDR3 has 18 residues. Written as DNA, the CDR3 is TGTGCCACCAGCAGAGATTGGGAGGTCCTCGGGAGAGGAAACACCATATATTTT. Protein: CATSRDWEVLGRGNTIYF.

The chain uses TRBV7-9 and TRBJ2-7; D possibly matches TRBD1 or TRBD2 (5 bases each). CDR3 length: 14 amino acids. The germline V gene encodes CDR1 SEHNR and CDR2 FQNEAQ (reference sequence). Between the trimmed V and J ends, which lost 5 bases and 8 bases, there was a span of 19 bases. As DNA, the CDR3 is TGTGCCAGCAGCCCCGGGGCAGGGAGTCCTAAGCAGTACTTC. It is translated as CASSPGAGSPKQYF.